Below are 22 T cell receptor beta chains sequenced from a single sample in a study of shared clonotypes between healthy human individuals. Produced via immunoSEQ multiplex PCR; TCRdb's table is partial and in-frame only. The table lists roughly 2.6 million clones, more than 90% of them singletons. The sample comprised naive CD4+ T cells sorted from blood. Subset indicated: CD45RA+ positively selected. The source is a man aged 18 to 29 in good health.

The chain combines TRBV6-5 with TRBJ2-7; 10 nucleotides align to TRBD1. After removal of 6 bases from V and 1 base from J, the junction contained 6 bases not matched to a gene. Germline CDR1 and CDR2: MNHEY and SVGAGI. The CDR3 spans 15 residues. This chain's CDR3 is CASRSGGQGSYEQYF. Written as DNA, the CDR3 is TGTGCCAGCAGGAGCGGGGGACAGGGGTCCTACGAGCAGTACTTC.

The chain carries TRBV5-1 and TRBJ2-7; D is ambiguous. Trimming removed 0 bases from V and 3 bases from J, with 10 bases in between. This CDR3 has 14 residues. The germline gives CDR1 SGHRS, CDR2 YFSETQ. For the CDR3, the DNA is TGCGCCAGCAGCTTGGCCGACGCGATCTACGAGCAGTACTTC. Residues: CASSLADAIYEQYF.

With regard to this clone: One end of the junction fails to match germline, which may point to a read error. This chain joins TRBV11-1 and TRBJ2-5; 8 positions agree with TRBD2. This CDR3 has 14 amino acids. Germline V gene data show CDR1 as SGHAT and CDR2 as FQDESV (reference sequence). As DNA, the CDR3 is TGTGCCAGCAGCCTAGCGGGTGGACTAGAGACCCAGTACTTC. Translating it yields CASSLAGGLETQYF.

The chain's CDR3 is CAISAQLFEQFF. The CDR3 nucleotides read TGTGCCATCAGTGCGCAACTCTTTGAGCAGTTCTTC. This chain connects TRBV10-3 to TRBJ2-1; D not certain. The CDR3 is 12 residues long. V was shortened by 4 bases and J by 9 bases, with 10 bases between the two germline ends. Germline CDR1 and CDR2: ENHRY and SYGVKD.

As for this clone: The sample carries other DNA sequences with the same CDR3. CDR3 bases: TGTGCCAGCAGCCCCCCCGGGGCCAACGTCCTGACTTTC. Its translation is CASSPPGANVLTF. This sequence joins TRBV7-3 and TRBJ2-6; D not resolved. The V gene lost 5 bases and the J gene lost 4 bases, with 6 bases spanning the gap. This CDR3 spans 13 amino acids. The germline V gene has CDR1 SGHTA and CDR2 FQGTGA.

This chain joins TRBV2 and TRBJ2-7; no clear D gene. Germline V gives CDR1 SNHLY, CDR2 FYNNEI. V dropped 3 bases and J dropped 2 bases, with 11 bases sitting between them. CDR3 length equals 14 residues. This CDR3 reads CASSDPSQAYEQYF. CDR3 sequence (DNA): TGTGCCAGCAGTGACCCCTCTCAAGCCTACGAGCAGTACTTC.

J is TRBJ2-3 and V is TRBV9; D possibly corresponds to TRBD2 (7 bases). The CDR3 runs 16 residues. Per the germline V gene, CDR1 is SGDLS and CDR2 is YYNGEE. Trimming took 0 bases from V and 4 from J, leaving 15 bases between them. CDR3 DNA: TGTGCCAGCAGCGTAGTGGAGGGGGGGCCCCCAGATACGCAGTATTTT. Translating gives CASSVVEGGPPDTQYF.

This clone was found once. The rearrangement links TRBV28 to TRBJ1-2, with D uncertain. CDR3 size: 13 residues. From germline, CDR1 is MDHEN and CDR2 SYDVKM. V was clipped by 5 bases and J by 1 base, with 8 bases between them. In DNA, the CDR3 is TGTGCCAGCAGTCGAGGGAGTAACTATGGCTACACCTTC. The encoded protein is CASSRGSNYGYTF.

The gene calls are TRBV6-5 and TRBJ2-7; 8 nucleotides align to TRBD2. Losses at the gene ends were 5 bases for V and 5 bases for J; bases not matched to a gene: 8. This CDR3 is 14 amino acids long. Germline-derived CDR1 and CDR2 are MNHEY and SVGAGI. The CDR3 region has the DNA TGTGCCAGCAGTCCCCGGGAGGGGCGCGACGAGCAGTACTTC. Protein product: CASSPREGRDEQYF.

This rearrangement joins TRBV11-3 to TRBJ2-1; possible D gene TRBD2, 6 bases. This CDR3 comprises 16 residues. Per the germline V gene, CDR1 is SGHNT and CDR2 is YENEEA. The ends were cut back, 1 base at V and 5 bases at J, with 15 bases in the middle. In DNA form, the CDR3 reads TGTGCCAGCAGCTTAGGCGGGGCGGGACGGGACAATGAGCAGTTCTTC. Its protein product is CASSLGGAGRDNEQFF.

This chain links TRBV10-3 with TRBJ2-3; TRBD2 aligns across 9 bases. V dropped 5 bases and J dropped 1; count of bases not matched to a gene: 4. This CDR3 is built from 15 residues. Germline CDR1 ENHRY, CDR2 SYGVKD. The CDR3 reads CAISRWTSGTDTQYF. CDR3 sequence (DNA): TGTGCCATCAGTCGGTGGACTAGCGGCACAGATACGCAGTATTTT.

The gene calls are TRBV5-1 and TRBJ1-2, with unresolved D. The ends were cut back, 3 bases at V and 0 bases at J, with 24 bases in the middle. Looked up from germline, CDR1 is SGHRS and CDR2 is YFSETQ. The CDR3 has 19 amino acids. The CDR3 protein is CASSSVDIQWTPSNYGYTF. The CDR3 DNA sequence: TGCGCCAGCAGCTCGGTAGATATACAGTGGACCCCATCTAACTATGGCTACACCTTC. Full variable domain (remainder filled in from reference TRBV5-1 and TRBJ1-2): KAGVTQTPRYLIKTRGQQVTLSCSPISGHRSVSWYQQTPGQGLQFLFEYFSETQRNKGNFPGRFSGRQFSNSRSEMNVSTLELGDSALYLCASSSVDIQWTPSNYGYTFGSGTRLTVV.

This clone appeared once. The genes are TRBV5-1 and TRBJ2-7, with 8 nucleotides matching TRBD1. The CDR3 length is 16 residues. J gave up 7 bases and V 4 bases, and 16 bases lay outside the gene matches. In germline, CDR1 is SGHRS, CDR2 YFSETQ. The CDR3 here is CASSHSDGQGAGEQYF. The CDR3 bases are TGCGCCAGCAGCCACTCCGATGGTCAGGGGGCGGGAGAGCAGTACTTC.

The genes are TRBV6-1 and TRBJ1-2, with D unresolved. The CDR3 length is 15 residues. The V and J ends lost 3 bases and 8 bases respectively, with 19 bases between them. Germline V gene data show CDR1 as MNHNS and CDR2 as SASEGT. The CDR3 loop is CASSEPGEAVGGYTF. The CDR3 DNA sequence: TGTGCCAGCAGTGAGCCTGGGGAAGCCGTAGGAGGCTACACCTTC.

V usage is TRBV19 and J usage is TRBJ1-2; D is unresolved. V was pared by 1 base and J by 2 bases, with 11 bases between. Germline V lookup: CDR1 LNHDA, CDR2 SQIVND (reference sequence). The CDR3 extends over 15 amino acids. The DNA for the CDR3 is TGTGCCAGTAGTATAGGGTACGGGATCAACTATGGCTACACCTTC. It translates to CASSIGYGINYGYTF. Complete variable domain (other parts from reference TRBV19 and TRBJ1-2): DGGITQSPKYLFRKEGQNVTLSCEQNLNHDAMYWYRQDPGQGLRLIYYSQIVNDFQKGDIAEGYSVSREKKESFPLTVTSAQKNPTAFYLCASSIGYGINYGYTFGSGTRLTVV.

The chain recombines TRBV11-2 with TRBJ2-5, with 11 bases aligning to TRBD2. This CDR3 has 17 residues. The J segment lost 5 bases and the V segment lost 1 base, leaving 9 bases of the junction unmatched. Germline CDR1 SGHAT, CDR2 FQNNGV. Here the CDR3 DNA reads TGTGCCAGCAGCTTAGGCGTCGGTAGCGGGAGGGCTGAGACCCAGTACTTC. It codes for CASSLGVGSGRAETQYF.

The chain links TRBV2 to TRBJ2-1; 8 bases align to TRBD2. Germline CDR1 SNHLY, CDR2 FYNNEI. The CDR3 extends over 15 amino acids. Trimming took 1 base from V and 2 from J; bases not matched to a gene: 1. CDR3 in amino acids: CASSEGSGAYNEQFF. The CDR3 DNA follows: TGTGCCAGCAGTGAAGGTAGCGGGGCCTACAATGAGCAGTTCTTC.

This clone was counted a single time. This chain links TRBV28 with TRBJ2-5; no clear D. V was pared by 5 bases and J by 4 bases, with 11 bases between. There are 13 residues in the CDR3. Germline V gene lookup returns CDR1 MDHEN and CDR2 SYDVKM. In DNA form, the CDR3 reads TGTGCCAGCAGTCTGGGCGTTCGAGAGACCCAGTACTTC. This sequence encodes CASSLGVRETQYF. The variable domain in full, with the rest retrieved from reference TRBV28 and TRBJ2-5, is DVKVTQSSRYLVKRTGEKVFLECVQDMDHENMFWYRQDPGLGLRLIYFSYDVKMKEKGDIPEGYSVSREKKERFSLILESASTNQTSMYLCASSLGVRETQYFGPGTRLLVL.

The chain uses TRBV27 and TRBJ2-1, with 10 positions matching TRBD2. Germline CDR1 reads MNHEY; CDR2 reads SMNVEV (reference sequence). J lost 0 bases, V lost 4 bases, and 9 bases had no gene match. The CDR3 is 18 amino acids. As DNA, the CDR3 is TGTGCCAGCAGTTGGTCAGCGGGAGGGATGAGCTCCTACAATGAGCAGTTCTTC. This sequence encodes CASSWSAGGMSSYNEQFF.

CDR3: CASSRGTGGTNEKLFF. In DNA form, the CDR3 reads TGTGCCAGCAGTCGAGGGACAGGGGGCACTAATGAAAAACTGTTTTTT. The rearrangement joins TRBV7-6 to TRBJ1-4; 12 bases match TRBD1. Germline V gene sequence: CDR1 SGHVS, CDR2 FNYEAQ. This CDR3 is 16 amino acids long. J was trimmed by 2 bases and V by 6 bases; bases with no gene match: 4.

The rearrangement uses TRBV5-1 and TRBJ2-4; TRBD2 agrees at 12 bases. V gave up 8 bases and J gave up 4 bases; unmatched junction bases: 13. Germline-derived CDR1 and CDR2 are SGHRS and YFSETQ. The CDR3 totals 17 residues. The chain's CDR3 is CASSTSGRNGGKNIQYF. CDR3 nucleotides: TGCGCCAGTTCGACTAGCGGGAGAAACGGAGGGAAAAACATTCAGTACTTC.

The CDR3: CASGTVGTDTQYF. In DNA, the CDR3 is TGCGCCAGCGGGACGGTTGGCACAGATACGCAGTATTTT. This chain connects TRBV5-1 to TRBJ2-3, with D perhaps being TRBD1 or TRBD2 (5 bases each). The germline gives CDR1 SGHRS, CDR2 YFSETQ. V was shortened by 7 bases and J by 1 base, with 10 bases between the two germline ends. CDR3 length: 13 amino acids.